This TCR beta chain was recovered during a study of T cell responses to AZD1222 COVID-19 vaccine. The table lists this clone with a count of one. No antigen is known for it. General study findings and limits: There were vaccine-associated CD4 TCRs across spike, dominant at 160-218 and 743-854. White British ancestry dominated among donors, who included more females, and clonal diversity was possibly underestimated.

Sequencing used immunoSEQ multiplex PCR; TCRdb keeps in-frame clones, though not all of them. The repertoire includes some 53,000 clones, approximately 86% of them detected once, and 2% to 3% sits in the top ten. The sequence was obtained from an adult who received the AZD1222 COVID-19 vaccine. Specimen: peripheral blood, collected 28 days after the second AZD1222 dose.

The DNA for the CDR3 is TGTGCCAGCAGTCCGACAGGGGGAGGAAACACCATATATTTT. It codes for CASSPTGGGNTIYF. V and J are TRBV6-5 and TRBJ1-3, with 9 positions matching TRBD1. With 5 bases clipped from V and 4 bases from J, the junction kept 3 bases outside the gene matches. The germline V gene has CDR1 MNHEY and CDR2 SVGAGI. The CDR3 contains 14 residues.